Following are 6 T cell receptor beta chains from one sample sequenced in a study of monozygotic twins with inflammatory bowel disease. TCRdb reprocessed the 5' RACE reads and reports one entry per CDR3 protein, with no DNA. This sample carries some 210,000 distinct CDR3 sequences, with approximately 1.6% going to the ten biggest clones. Sequenced sample: blood. These receptors were collected from a human donor with ulcerative colitis or Crohn's disease, or a healthy co-twin of an affected twin (not recorded which).

This CDR3 reads CASSPRQNSLPGEQYF. The V gene is TRBV12-3 or TRBV12-4, the J gene TRBJ2-7; TCRdb lists TRBD1, though no DNA is available to test this call. There are 16 residues in the CDR3.

This chain connects TRBV12-3 or TRBV12-4 to TRBJ1-4; without DNA, the TCRdb call of TRBD1 cannot be checked. The CDR3 loop spans 14 amino acids. CDR3 amino acids: CASVLGAVNEKLFF.

This chain connects TRBV18 to TRBJ2-3. CDR1 and CDR2 (germline): KGHSH, LQKENI. CDR3 length equals 13 residues. The CDR3: CASSPGRTDTQYF.

This chain links TRBV6-5 with TRBJ2-7. The CDR3 loop spans 13 amino acids. Looked up from germline, CDR1 is MNHEY and CDR2 is SVGAGI. This chain's CDR3 is CASMDGYSYEQYF.

The chain carries TRBV18 and TRBJ2-2. CDR3 length: 15 residues. Germline-derived CDR1 and CDR2 are KGHSH and LQKENI. CDR3 protein: CASSPGLSNTGELFF.

The J gene is TRBJ1-1, the V gene TRBV5-8. There are 16 residues in the CDR3. CDR1 and CDR2 from the germline V gene are SGHTS and YDEGEE. CDR3 sequence reads: CASSLGVGIMNTEAFF.